The 32 T cell receptor beta chains below come from one sample, sequenced in a study of CD8+ T cells in alopecia areata. Sequencing relied on a cDNA template that was reverse transcribed from extracted RNA. The table came from immunoSEQ multiplex PCR; TCRdb's copy has only in-frame clones and leaves some out. The profile shows 150,000 or so clones, around 58% of them singletons. The sample in question was CD4+ T cells sorted from blood, obtained at week 0. These receptors came from a human donor with alopecia areata.

The chain recombines TRBV10-3 with TRBJ2-7, with TRBD2 matching over 10 bases. V lost 7 bases and J lost 3; bases outside the gene matches: 6. The CDR3 has 14 residues. Germline V lookup: CDR1 ENHRY, CDR2 SYGVKD. For the CDR3, the DNA is TGTGCCATCACCGCTAGCGGGGGAGGCTACGAGCAGTACTTC. This translates into CAITASGGGYEQYF.

The V call is TRBV6-5, the J call TRBJ1-6, with D perhaps matching TRBD1 (5 bases). Between the trimmed V and J ends, which lost 6 bases and 7 bases, there was a span of 13 bases. The V gene's germline CDR1 is MNHEY and CDR2 SVGAGI. This CDR3 has 14 amino acids. The CDR3 coding sequence is TGTGCCAGCAGGTCGGGTTGGGGCAATTCACCCCTCCACTTT. This sequence encodes CASRSGWGNSPLHF.

The chain recombines TRBV19 with TRBJ1-2; unclear D gene. The ends were cut back, 7 bases at V and 4 bases at J, with 10 bases in the middle. Germline CDR1 reads LNHDA; CDR2 reads SQIVND (reference sequence). The CDR3 is 12 residues long. The CDR3 sequence: CASKRETYGYTF. CDR3 nucleotides: TGTGCCAGTAAGAGGGAAACCTATGGCTACACCTTC. Looking up the rest from reference TRBV19 and TRBJ1-2 gives the full variable domain: DGGITQSPKYLFRKEGQNVTLSCEQNLNHDAMYWYRQDPGQGLRLIYYSQIVNDFQKGDIAEGYSVSREKKESFPLTVTSAQKNPTAFYLCASKRETYGYTFGSGTRLTVV.

The chain joins TRBV5-1 to TRBJ2-1; 9 nucleotides agree with TRBD1. Trimming removed 0 bases from V and 15 bases from J; junction bases left unmatched: 13. The CDR3 covers 15 residues. Germline V gene lookup returns CDR1 SGHRS and CDR2 YFSETQ. CDR3 in DNA: TGCGCCAGCAGCTTGGAGTTGACCGGGACAGGGCTTTTGTTCTTC. This sequence encodes CASSLELTGTGLLFF.

Here the CDR3 DNA reads TGCAGCGTAGAGCGGGGGGGCGCGGATACGCAGTATTTT. Translation gives CSVERGGADTQYF. This chain uses TRBV29-1 with TRBJ2-3; 10 bases line up with TRBD2. Germline loops: CDR1 SQVTM, CDR2 ANQGSEA. Losses at the gene ends were 6 bases for V and 6 bases for J; bases not matched to a gene: 6. CDR3 size: 13 residues.

This chain uses TRBV30 with TRBJ2-5; 8 bases match TRBD1. The junction had 5 bases not matched to a gene; V was cut back by 3 bases and J by 5 bases. The CDR3 spans 13 residues. CDR1 and CDR2 (germline): GTSNPN, SVGIG (reference sequence). DNA for the CDR3: TGTGCCTGGAGCCGGACAGGGATCGAGACCCAGTACTTC. Translating it yields CAWSRTGIETQYF.

This clone turned up a few times. This rearrangement joins TRBV6-5 to TRBJ2-3; a weak D match, TRBD2 (6 bases). The V end lost 6 bases, the J end lost 4 bases, and 8 bases lay between the germline ends. Germline values: CDR1 MNHEY, CDR2 SVGAGI. The CDR3 totals 12 residues. The CDR3 sequence is CASSREPDTQYF. CDR3 nucleotides: TGTGCCAGCAGCCGGGAGCCAGATACGCAGTATTTT.

There are a few counts of this clone. The CDR3: CASSHLAGTTDTQYF. Here the CDR3 DNA reads TGCGCCAGCAGCCACCTAGCGGGGACCACAGATACGCAGTATTTT. The chain couples TRBV4-1 to TRBJ2-3, with 9 bases matching TRBD2. The germline CDR1 and CDR2 sequences are MGHRA and YSYEKL. The junction had 3 bases not matched to a gene; V was cut back by 3 bases and J by 2 bases. This CDR3 region has 15 residues.

This clone was seen a few times. This sequence joins TRBV29-1 and TRBJ2-5; D unresolved. The CDR3 sequence is 15 residues long. V was trimmed by 6 bases and J by 5 bases, leaving 22 bases between them. Germline values: CDR1 SQVTM, CDR2 ANQGSEA. The DNA of the CDR3 is TGCAGCGTCCGAGAGGATCCCACCCCCGGGGAGACCCAGTACTTC. It is translated as CSVREDPTPGETQYF.

This chain connects TRBV2 to TRBJ2-1, with D perhaps TRBD2 (6 bases). The CDR3 consists of 13 residues. V gave up 5 bases and J gave up 14 bases, with 19 bases separating them. The germline V gene encodes CDR1 SNHLY and CDR2 FYNNEI. This CDR3 is CASSSGLLTVKFF. For the CDR3, the DNA is TGTGCCAGCAGTTCGGGACTTTTGACGGTGAAGTTCTTC. The whole variable domain, remainder taken from reference TRBV2 and TRBJ2-1, is EPEVTQTPSHQVTQMGQEVILRCVPISNHLYFYWYRQILGQKVEFLVSFYNNEISEKSEIFDDQFSVERPDGSNFTLKIRSTKLEDSAMYFCASSSGLLTVKFFGPGTRLTVL.

This clone was counted ten times or more. The V call is TRBV5-1, the J call TRBJ2-5, with D uncertain. Trimming took off 7 bases at V and 5 bases at J, with 9 bases between the two ends. Germline-derived CDR1 and CDR2 are SGHRS and YFSETQ. The CDR3 has 11 residues. Here the CDR3 DNA reads TGCGCCAGCCAGGAGAGGGAGACCCAGTACTTC. Amino acid sequence: CASQERETQYF. Filled out from reference TRBV5-1 and TRBJ2-5, the complete variable domain reads KAGVTQTPRYLIKTRGQQVTLSCSPISGHRSVSWYQQTPGQGLQFLFEYFSETQRNKGNFPGRFSGRQFSNSRSEMNVSTLELGDSALYLCASQERETQYFGPGTRLLVL.

The V and J genes are TRBV4-3 and TRBJ1-6; 9 nucleotides match TRBD1. CDR3 size: 16 residues. The germline V gene encodes CDR1 LGHNA and CDR2 YSLEER. V lost 0 bases and J lost 3; bases outside the gene matches: 0. CDR3 sequence reads: CASSQETGGYNSPLHF. CDR3 bases: TGCGCCAGCAGCCAAGAGACAGGGGGCTATAATTCACCCCTCCACTTT.

CDR3 bases: TGTGCCTGGAGTTGGAGGATCAACACCGGGGAGCTGTTTTTT. It specifies CAWSWRINTGELFF. The rearrangement uses TRBV30 and TRBJ2-2; D is perhaps TRBD2 (5 bases). Trimming took 2 bases from V and 2 from J, leaving 9 bases between them. Germline V gene data show CDR1 as GTSNPN and CDR2 as SVGIG (reference sequence). The CDR3 spans 14 residues.

This sequence joins TRBV11-2 and TRBJ1-1; possibly TRBD1 for D (6 bases). The CDR3 is 11 amino acids. The germline V gene encodes CDR1 SGHAT and CDR2 FQNNGV. Deletions cut 4 bases from V and 8 bases from J, with 8 bases between. The CDR3 sequence: CASSSGQEAFF. CDR3 sequence (DNA): TGTGCCAGCAGCTCCGGACAGGAAGCTTTCTTT.

This clone was recorded a few times. The chain recombines TRBV5-6 with TRBJ1-1, with 7 positions matching TRBD1. Trimming at V came to 3 bases and at J to 6 bases, leaving 14 bases not matched to a gene. Germline CDR1 and CDR2: SGHDT and YYEEEE. CDR3 length: 16 residues. The CDR3 DNA reads as TGTGCCAGCAGCTCAGTTCTCTTACAGGGGTCAGCTGAAGCTTTCTTT. Residues: CASSSVLLQGSAEAFF.

The chain carries TRBV5-6 and TRBJ1-4; weak D call: TRBD1 (5 bases). Germline lookup yields CDR1 SGHDT and CDR2 YYEEEE. V lost 7 bases and J 4 bases, leaving 14 bases between the germline ends. The CDR3 covers 14 residues. The CDR3 region has the DNA TGTGCCAGCGCCCGGGACGGAGTTAATGAAAAACTGTTTTTT. This sequence encodes CASARDGVNEKLFF.

The table lists this clone with a count of one. The V and J genes are TRBV6-5 and TRBJ2-7; 8 nucleotides line up with TRBD1. The length of the CDR3 is 11 residues. Losses at the gene ends were 10 bases for V and 3 bases for J; bases not matched to a gene: 2. Germline V gene lookup returns CDR1 MNHEY and CDR2 SVGAGI. CDR3 amino acids: CATGQGYEQYF. The CDR3 bases are TGTGCCACTGGACAGGGCTACGAGCAGTACTTC.

The chain uses TRBV5-1 and TRBJ1-5; 7 nucleotides line up with TRBD1. The CDR3 runs to 14 residues. Germline-derived CDR1 and CDR2 are SGHRS and YFSETQ. The J segment lost 3 bases and the V segment lost 4 bases, leaving 4 bases of the junction unmatched. The CDR3 spells CASSTGTVNQPQHF. CDR3 coding DNA: TGCGCCAGCAGCACCGGGACAGTCAATCAGCCCCAGCATTTT. Filled out from reference TRBV5-1 and TRBJ1-5, the complete variable domain reads KAGVTQTPRYLIKTRGQQVTLSCSPISGHRSVSWYQQTPGQGLQFLFEYFSETQRNKGNFPGRFSGRQFSNSRSEMNVSTLELGDSALYLCASSTGTVNQPQHFGDGTRLSIL.

The genes are TRBV11-2 and TRBJ1-1; D remains unclear. The CDR3 contains 14 residues. The germline V gene has CDR1 SGHAT and CDR2 FQNNGV. The V end lost 3 bases, the J end lost 1 base, and 9 bases lay between the germline ends. CDR3 sequence reads: CASSFMDGNTEAFF. CDR3 in DNA: TGTGCCAGCAGCTTTATGGACGGGAACACTGAAGCTTTCTTT.

The genes are TRBV29-1 and TRBJ2-4; 9 nucleotides match TRBD2. The CDR3 covers 15 residues. Unmatched junction bases numbered 6, after V lost 6 bases and J lost 0 bases. The V gene's germline CDR1 is SQVTM and CDR2 ANQGSEA. In DNA, the CDR3 is TGCAGCGTAGTTATAGCGGGGGTAGCCAAAAACATTCAGTACTTC. This encodes CSVVIAGVAKNIQYF.

This chain uses TRBV2 with TRBJ2-7, with 8 bases lining up with TRBD1. The CDR3 totals 14 residues. Germline trimming cut 6 bases from V and 0 bases from J; bases unmatched to any gene: 4. Per germline, CDR1 SNHLY and CDR2 FYNNEI. CDR3 protein: CASRSTGDSYEQYF. The CDR3 bases are TGTGCCAGCAGATCGACAGGGGACTCCTACGAGCAGTACTTC.

This chain uses TRBV7-6 with TRBJ2-5; TRBD1 agrees at 12 bases. The CDR3 sequence is 16 residues long. V shed 5 bases and J 5 bases; nucleotides not matched to a gene: 9. Germline V CDR1 and CDR2: SGHVS, FNYEAQ. CDR3 nucleotide sequence: TGTGCCAGCAGCCCGGGGACAGGGGGCTTAGGGGAGACCCAGTACTTC. Its translation is CASSPGTGGLGETQYF.

This clone occurred a few times. The chain combines TRBV7-3 with TRBJ2-6; D possibly corresponds to TRBD2 (5 bases). Trimming left V 8 bases short and J 0 bases short, with 17 bases between. The germline CDR1 and CDR2 sequences are SGHTA and FQGTGA. The CDR3 runs to 17 residues. The CDR3 DNA reads as TGTGCCAGCGCGAGAGAGGGTTTTGGCTCTGGGGCCAACGTCCTGACTTTC. Translating gives CASAREGFGSGANVLTF. The variable domain in full, completed from reference TRBV7-3 and TRBJ2-6, reads GAGVSQTPSNKVTEKGKYVELRCDPISGHTALYWYRQSLGQGPEFLIYFQGTGAADDSGLPNDRFFAVRPEGSVSTLKIQRTERGDSAVYLCASAREGFGSGANVLTFGAGSRLTVL.

The V call is TRBV4-3, the J call TRBJ2-3, with TRBD2 matching 12 bases. This CDR3 has 17 residues. CDR1 is LGHNA and CDR2 is YSLEER in the germline V gene. With V trimmed by 1 base and J by 2 bases, 4 bases remained unmatched. The CDR3 bases are TGCGCCAGCAGCCAAGCGCTAGCGGGGGGGGACACAGATACGCAGTATTTT. It specifies CASSQALAGGDTDTQYF.

V is TRBV20-1 and J is TRBJ2-4; D gene uncertain. This CDR3 is 11 amino acids long. CDR1 and CDR2 (germline): DFQATT, SNEGSKA (reference sequence). V was pared by 2 bases and J by 2 bases, with 1 base between. CDR3 nucleotides: TGCAGTGCTAGACCCAAAAACATTCAGTACTTC. It translates to CSARPKNIQYF.

This clone appeared once. The chain employs TRBV5-1 and TRBJ2-5; perhaps TRBD1 as D (6 bases). With 0 bases removed from V and 4 bases from J, the gap between germline ends came to 7 bases. CDR1 SGHRS and CDR2 YFSETQ come from the germline V gene. The CDR3 sequence is 13 residues long. As DNA, the CDR3 is TGCGCCAGCAGCTTGGGAGGGGGAGAGACCCAGTACTTC. Its translation: CASSLGGGETQYF.

The CDR3, as DNA: TGTGCCAGCAGCCAAGATAAGACTCTCCAAAAACTGTTTTTT. Translation: CASSQDKTLQKLFF. The rearrangement joins TRBV4-2 to TRBJ1-4; D is uncertain. The CDR3 covers 14 residues. The V end lost 0 bases, the J end lost 9 bases, and 11 bases lay between the germline ends. The germline V gene has CDR1 LGHNA and CDR2 YNFKEQ.

J is TRBJ2-3 and V is TRBV30; D is perhaps TRBD2 (6 bases). V was cut by 0 bases and J by 6 bases, with 7 bases left in between. Germline V gives CDR1 GTSNPN, CDR2 SVGIG (reference sequence). The CDR3 is 12 amino acids. The CDR3 is CAWSVRGDTQYF. CDR3 DNA: TGTGCCTGGAGTGTACGGGGGGATACGCAGTATTTT.

The rearrangement links TRBV27 to TRBJ2-1; the D call may be TRBD1 or TRBD2 (6 bases each). V shed 5 bases and J shed 10 bases, with 15 bases lying between them. The CDR3 is 13 residues long. CDR1 is MNHEY and CDR2 is SMNVEV in the germline V gene (reference sequence). The CDR3 is CASSQSGAREQFF. CDR3 in DNA: TGTGCCAGCAGTCAATCGGGGGCCCGGGAGCAGTTCTTC.

The chain couples TRBV9 to TRBJ2-1; the match to TRBD2 covers 7 bases. The germline V gene has CDR1 SGDLS and CDR2 YYNGEE. J was trimmed by 3 bases and V by 4 bases; bases with no gene match: 4. The CDR3 spans 14 residues. CDR3 coding DNA: TGTGCCAGCAGCATATCGGGGGGCTACAATGAGCAGTTCTTC. It yields the protein CASSISGGYNEQFF.

The rearrangement links TRBV2 to TRBJ2-6; D call uncertain. The CDR3 is 13 amino acids. Trimming removed 5 bases at V and 4 bases at J, with 6 bases between. Germline V gene sequence: CDR1 SNHLY, CDR2 FYNNEI. The CDR3 region has the DNA TGTGCCAGCAGTCAGTCCGGGGCCAACGTCCTGACTTTC. Its translation: CASSQSGANVLTF.

A few counts support this clone. The chain has TRBV30 and TRBJ2-7; a weak D match, TRBD2 (6 bases). The V gene's germline CDR1 is GTSNPN and CDR2 SVGIG (reference sequence). V gave up 3 bases and J gave up 2 bases, with 14 bases separating them. CDR3 length: 14 amino acids. As DNA, the CDR3 is TGTGCCTGGAGGACGAGGGGAGGAACCTACGAGCAGTACTTC. Translating it yields CAWRTRGGTYEQYF.